Given below is one TCR beta chain in context. Its antigen is currently unknown. Regarding treatment: 15 to 20 received Ad26.COV2.S at low or high dose, single or two shots; a few received placebo; per-sample allocation not given. Following the first vaccine or placebo injection, samples were taken on day 63. In Boston, the donor was an adult between 18-55 years of age. TCRdb's copy holds only in-frame clones and misses some; the assay was immunoSEQ multiplex PCR. This sample has about 460,000 clones; 89% occur once, and the top ten carry around 1.6%. This specimen comes from a study of Ad26.COV2.S vaccination and SARS-CoV-2 variants. Overall study: Intramuscular Ad26.COV2.S at 5x10^10 or 1x10^11 viral particles.

Study results and caveats: Placebo recipients showed lower spike-specific TCR breadth than vaccinees. Considerable breadth of spike-specific CD8+ and CD4+ T cell responses has reportedly been documented following vaccination.

The starting material was peripheral blood, obtained in a trial of Ad26.COV2.S vaccine versus placebo. This clonotype was obtained from a person between 18 and 65 years old who received the Ad26.COV2.S COVID-19 vaccine or a placebo.

In nucleotides, the CDR3 is TGTGCCAGCAGCCAAGATCCTAGCGGGAGCCTCTACGAGCAGTACTTC. Residues: CASSQDPSGSLYEQYF. The V call is TRBV3-1 (or the pseudogene TRBV3-2), the J call TRBJ2-7; the match to TRBD2 covers 10 bases. Germline V gives CDR1 LGHDT, CDR2 YNNKEL (reference sequence). Trimming removed 0 bases from V and 3 bases from J; junction bases left unmatched: 5. This CDR3 contains 16 residues.